Listed here are 11 T cell receptor beta chains from one sample, sequenced in a study of beta chain features in type 1 diabetes (dated by TCRdb to the late 2010s). The method behind the library was the immunoSEQ multiplex PCR assay. All of the isolated RNA was reverse transcribed with the High Capacity cDNA Reverse Transcription Kit, so expressed TCRB transcripts were sequenced. TCRdb provides this immuneACCESS table in a form limited to in-frame rearrangements. Some clones are lacking; in checked studies, under half of them reflect an unresolved V gene, and why the rest are absent is not known. A total of approximately 470,000 clones appear in this sample, approximately 30% of them only once. Of the sample, roughly 0.06% falls within the top ten clones. The material sequenced was naive CD4+ T cells from blood. The cell subset or site label, read with the paper, signifies: true naive CD4+ T cells. These TCRs come from a man aged 18-30 years in good health.

The J gene is TRBJ1-2, the V gene TRBV29-1, with 8 bases aligning to TRBD1. This CDR3 is built from 14 residues. V gave up 1 base and J gave up 5 bases; unmatched junction bases: 6. Per the germline V gene, CDR1 is SQVTM and CDR2 is ANQGSEA. As DNA, the CDR3 is TGCAGCGTTGAAGGAGGGCAGGGGGCGTATGGCTACACCTTC. Protein sequence: CSVEGGQGAYGYTF.

This clone has a handful of counts. The V call is TRBV5-4, the J call TRBJ2-1; D is ambiguous. V lost 4 bases, J lost 7 bases, and 15 bases lay in between. This CDR3 contains 14 residues. In germline, CDR1 is SGHNT, CDR2 YYREEE (reference sequence). CDR3 bases: TGTGCCAGCAGCCATCTGGAAACTCGGAATGAGCAGTTCTTC. Translated: CASSHLETRNEQFF.

This clone has a handful of counts. CDR3 amino acids: CASSQAGGSEQYF. The CDR3 DNA reads as TGTGCCAGCAGCCAAGCGGGAGGGTCCGAGCAGTACTTC. J is TRBJ2-7 and V is TRBV14; 8 nucleotides align to TRBD2. The germline gives CDR1 SGHDN, CDR2 FVKESK. After removal of 1 base from V and 6 bases from J, the junction contained 2 bases not matched to a gene. This CDR3 region has 13 residues.

This clone was seen a few times. The chain employs TRBV5-1 and TRBJ2-3; tentatively, D is TRBD1 (6 bases). V lost 0 bases to trimming and J lost 4 bases, with 9 bases between them. The CDR3 consists of 14 residues. In germline, CDR1 is SGHRS, CDR2 YFSETQ. The DNA of the CDR3 is TGCGCCAGCAGCTTGGTTACAGGGCCAGATACGCAGTATTTT. Encoded protein: CASSLVTGPDTQYF.

The chain carries TRBV9 and TRBJ1-2; D gene uncertain. Germline CDR1 reads SGDLS; CDR2 reads YYNGEE. V lost 4 bases, J lost 8 bases, and 12 bases lay in between. The CDR3 runs to 12 residues. CDR3 residues: CASSSWARGYTF. Written as DNA, the CDR3 is TGTGCCAGCAGCTCCTGGGCGCGGGGCTACACCTTC.

This clone showed up just a few times. Different DNA sequences within this sample yield the same CDR3. The chain couples TRBV10-3 to TRBJ2-3; D not certain. Germline V gene lookup returns CDR1 ENHRY and CDR2 SYGVKD. The CDR3 length is 12 residues. V lost 2 bases and J lost 2, with 2 bases in between. CDR3 bases: TGTGCCATCAGTGAGAACACAGATACGCAGTATTTT. Residues: CAISENTDTQYF.

This clone was observed a few times. The rearrangement joins TRBV30 to TRBJ1-1; D is ambiguous. Trimming cost V 3 bases and J 0 bases, with 11 bases left between them. This CDR3 has 14 residues. From germline, CDR1 is GTSNPN and CDR2 SVGIG (reference sequence). The CDR3 loop reads CAWRKNSVNTEAFF. CDR3 nucleotides: TGTGCCTGGAGGAAGAACAGCGTGAACACTGAAGCTTTCTTT.

V gene TRBV9 combines with J gene TRBJ2-1; tentatively, D is TRBD1 (6 bases). V was pared by 3 bases and J by 0 bases, with 10 bases between. This CDR3 has 15 residues. Per the germline V gene, CDR1 is SGDLS and CDR2 is YYNGEE. The chain's CDR3 is CASSGRDISYNEQFF. Here the CDR3 DNA reads TGTGCCAGCAGCGGCCGGGACATCTCCTACAATGAGCAGTTCTTC.

This clone has just a few counts. This chain links TRBV7-9 with TRBJ2-1; possible D gene TRBD2, 6 bases. This CDR3 comprises 15 residues. Germline V CDR1 and CDR2: SEHNR, FQNEAQ (reference sequence). V lost 1 base and J lost 6, with 13 bases in between. CDR3: CASSLDTGAGNEQFF. In DNA form, the CDR3 reads TGTGCCAGCAGCTTAGATACGGGAGCAGGCAATGAGCAGTTCTTC. Full variable domain (missing parts from reference TRBV7-9 and TRBJ2-1): DTGVSQNPRHKITKRGQNVTFRCDPISEHNRLYWYRQTLGQGPEFLTYFQNEAQLEKSRLLSDRFSAERPKGSFSTLEIQRTEQGDSAMYLCASSLDTGAGNEQFFGPGTRLTVL.

CDR3 sequence (DNA): TGCGCCAGCAGCGGGGGGACAGCGCGTGGCGATGAGCAGTTCTTC. Amino acid sequence: CASSGGTARGDEQFF. J is TRBJ2-1 and V is TRBV5-1, with D possibly being TRBD1 (7 bases). With 4 bases removed from V and 8 bases from J, the gap between germline ends came to 19 bases. Germline lookup yields CDR1 SGHRS and CDR2 YFSETQ. CDR3 length: 15 amino acids.

The rearrangement links TRBV11-2 to TRBJ2-3; D might be TRBD2 (5 bases). From germline, CDR1 is SGHAT and CDR2 FQNNGV. The CDR3 extends over 14 amino acids. Trimming stripped 4 bases from V and 4 bases from J, with 12 bases between. The CDR3 nucleotides read TGTGCCAGCAGCTACCAACTAGTCGCAGATACGCAGTATTTT. Its protein product is CASSYQLVADTQYF. Using reference TRBV11-2 and TRBJ2-3 for the parts outside the CDR3, the full variable domain is EAGVAQSPRYKIIEKRQSVAFWCNPISGHATLYWYQQILGQGPKLLIQFQNNGVVDDSQLPKDRFSAERLKGVDSTLKIQPAKLEDSAVYLCASSYQLVADTQYFGPGTRLTVL.